This T cell receptor beta chain was sequenced for a study of MAIT cells during Salmonella Paratyphi A infection (dated 2017 in TCRdb). The time point label for this specimen denotes: healthy control second sampling, 21 days after first. MAIT cells were defined as Valpha7.2+ CD161+ T cells and were identified and sorted by flow cytometry. Laboratory volunteers or leukocyte cones from the national blood and transplant service were used as healthy adult controls. For RNA extraction, between 5,000 and 10,000 MAIT cells from each sample were sorted straight into RNAqueous-Micro lysis buffer. Unchallenged healthy controls were sampled twice, approximately 21 days apart, as a control for MAIT repertoire stability. Lymphoprep gradient centrifugation was used to isolate peripheral blood mononuclear cells from blood samples and leukocyte cones. Cell sorting used a BD FACSAria Fusion or BD FACSAria III sorter.

Results and caveats for the whole study, not just this receptor: MAIT cell TRBV usage was oligoclonal with a preference for TRBV20 and TRBV6, and infection did not appear to change this usage. Although the availability of volunteer samples limited sample sizes, the sizes were judged adequate for detecting differences between groups. More expansion or contraction among the top five MAIT clonotypes was shown in diagnosed volunteers than in healthy controls (approximately 0.53 versus 0.13), suggesting infection-driven repertoire reshaping.

The library was made by 5' RACE. TCRbeta was amplified in two rounds of PCR using Phusion High-Fidelity polymerase, and the primers added sample-specific barcodes. Template-switch cDNA synthesis with SMARTScribe reverse transcriptase and a TRBC-specific primer was used to generate TCRbeta libraries. After barcoding, samples were pooled and then prepared using the NEBNext Ultra DNA Library Prep Kit for Illumina. Sequencing of libraries was performed on an Illumina MiSeq with the MiSeq reagent kit v2, 300 cycles. The study's processing was this. Reads were demultiplexed by barcode with Jemultiplexer and were aligned with MiTCR using default parameters. VDJtools removed non-functional sequences, and clonotypes were defined by amino acid sequence, with clonotype frequencies based on assigned sequence reads. Clonal space homeostasis binned clonotypes by frequency as over-represented (0.05-1), large, medium and small. TCRdb reanalyzed the raw reads on its own, using fastp at Q25 for trimming and MiXCR for clone calling, and kept in-frame beta chains. One record per CDR3 amino acid sequence lists the most common genes and DNA. Here the V and J calls rest on TCRdb's processing, not on the authors' analysis. The sample data list about 660 distinct CDR3 sequences, and around 40% of these were observed just once. The biggest ten clones account for roughly three fifths of the sample.

Relative to its sample, this clonotype is hyperexpanded (1% or more). Its antigen remains unidentified. Base quality data are lacking; no much larger clone is found one base away. There are 15 amino acids in the CDR3, from cysteine to phenylalanine inclusive. Only CDR3 DNA remains: 45 bases, in frame from the first base. Looking up the germline V gene (reference sequence) yields CDR1 DFQATT and CDR2 SNEGSKA. V lost 4 bases and J lost 0 bases; the stretch between them is 13 bases long. This TCR derives from an adult in good health. Recombination linked TRBV20-1 to TRBJ2-1, with TRBD1 as a weak D call on 6 bases. The sequencing sample was made of MAIT cells from blood. The DNA reads as follows: TGCAGTGCTACACCGGGACAAAGCTCCTACAATGAGCAGTTCTTC. It specifies CSATPGQSSYNEQFF.